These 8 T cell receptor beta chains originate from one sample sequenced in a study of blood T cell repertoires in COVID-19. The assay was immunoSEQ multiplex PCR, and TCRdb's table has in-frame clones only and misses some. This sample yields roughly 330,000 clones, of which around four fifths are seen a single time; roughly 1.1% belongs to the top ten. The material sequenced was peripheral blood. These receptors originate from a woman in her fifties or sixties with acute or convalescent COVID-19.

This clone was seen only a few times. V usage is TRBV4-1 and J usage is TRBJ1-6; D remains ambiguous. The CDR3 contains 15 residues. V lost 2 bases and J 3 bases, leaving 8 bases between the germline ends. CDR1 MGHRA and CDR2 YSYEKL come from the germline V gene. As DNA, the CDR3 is TGCGCCAGCAGCCAAAGGGAGATCTATAATTCACCCCTCCACTTT. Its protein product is CASSQREIYNSPLHF.

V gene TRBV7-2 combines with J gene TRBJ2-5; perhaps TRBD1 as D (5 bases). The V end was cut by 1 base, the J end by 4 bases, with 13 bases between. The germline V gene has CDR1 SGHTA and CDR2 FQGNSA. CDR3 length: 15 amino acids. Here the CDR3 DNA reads TGTGCCAGCAGCTTAGGGTCAGGGTGGGGAGAGACCCAGTACTTC. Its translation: CASSLGSGWGETQYF.

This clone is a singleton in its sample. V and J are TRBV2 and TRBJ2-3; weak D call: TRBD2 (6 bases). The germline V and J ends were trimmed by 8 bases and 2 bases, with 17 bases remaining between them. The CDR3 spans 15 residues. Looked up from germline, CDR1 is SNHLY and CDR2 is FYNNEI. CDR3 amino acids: CASFVASVFTDTQYF. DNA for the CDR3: TGTGCCAGCTTTGTTGCTAGCGTTTTCACAGATACGCAGTATTTT.

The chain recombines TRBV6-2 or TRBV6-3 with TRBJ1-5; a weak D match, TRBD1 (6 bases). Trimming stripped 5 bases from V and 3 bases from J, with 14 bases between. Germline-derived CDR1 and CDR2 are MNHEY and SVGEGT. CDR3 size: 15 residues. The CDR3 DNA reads TGTGCCAGCAGTCTTTCACAGGGCGCCAATCAGCCCCAGCATTTT. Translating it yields CASSLSQGANQPQHF.

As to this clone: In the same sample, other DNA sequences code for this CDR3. Here the CDR3 reads CASLRGDTQYF. DNA of the CDR3: TGTGCCAGCCTCAGGGGGGATACGCAGTATTTT. The chain has TRBV2 and TRBJ2-3, with TRBD1 matching 7 bases. V lost 8 bases to trimming and J lost 6 bases; unmatched junction nucleotides: 2. The CDR3 sequence is 11 residues long. CDR1 SNHLY and CDR2 FYNNEI come from the germline V gene.

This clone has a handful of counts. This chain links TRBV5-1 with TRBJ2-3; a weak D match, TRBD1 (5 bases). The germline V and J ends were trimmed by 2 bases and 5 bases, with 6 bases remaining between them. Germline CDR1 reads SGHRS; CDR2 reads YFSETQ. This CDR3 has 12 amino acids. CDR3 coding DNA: TGCGCCAGCAGCTTAGGACAAGATACGCAGTATTTT. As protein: CASSLGQDTQYF. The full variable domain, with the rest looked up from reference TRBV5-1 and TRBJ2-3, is KAGVTQTPRYLIKTRGQQVTLSCSPISGHRSVSWYQQTPGQGLQFLFEYFSETQRNKGNFPGRFSGRQFSNSRSEMNVSTLELGDSALYLCASSLGQDTQYFGPGTRLTVL.

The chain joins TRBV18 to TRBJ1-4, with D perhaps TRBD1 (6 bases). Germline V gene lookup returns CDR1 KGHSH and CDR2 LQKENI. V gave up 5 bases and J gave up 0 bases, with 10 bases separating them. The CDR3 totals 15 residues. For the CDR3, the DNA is TGTGCCAGCTCATCACAGGGAGCAACTAATGAAAAACTGTTTTTT. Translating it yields CASSSQGATNEKLFF.

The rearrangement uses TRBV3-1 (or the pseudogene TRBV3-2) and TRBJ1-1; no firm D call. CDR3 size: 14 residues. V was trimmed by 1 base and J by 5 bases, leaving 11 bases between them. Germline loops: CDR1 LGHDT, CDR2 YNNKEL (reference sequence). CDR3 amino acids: CASSQVNGRTEAFF. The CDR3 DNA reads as TGTGCCAGCAGCCAAGTCAATGGGAGGACTGAAGCTTTCTTT.